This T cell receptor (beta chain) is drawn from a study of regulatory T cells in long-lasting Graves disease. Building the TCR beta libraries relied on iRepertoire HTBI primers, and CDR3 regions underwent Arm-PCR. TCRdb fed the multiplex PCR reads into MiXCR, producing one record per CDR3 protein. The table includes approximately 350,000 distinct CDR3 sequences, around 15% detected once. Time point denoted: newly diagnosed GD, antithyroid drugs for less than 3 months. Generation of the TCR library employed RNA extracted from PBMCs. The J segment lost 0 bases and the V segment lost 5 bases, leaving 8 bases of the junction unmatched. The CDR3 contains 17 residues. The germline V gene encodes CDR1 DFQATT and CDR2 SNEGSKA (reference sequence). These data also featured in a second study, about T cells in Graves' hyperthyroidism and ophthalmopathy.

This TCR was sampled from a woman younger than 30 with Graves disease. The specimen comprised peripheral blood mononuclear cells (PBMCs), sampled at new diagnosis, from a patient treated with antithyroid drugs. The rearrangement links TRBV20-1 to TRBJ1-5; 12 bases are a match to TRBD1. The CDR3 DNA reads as TGCAGTGCTCGAGGGGGACAGGGGGCGGCTAGCAATCAGCCCCAGCATTTT. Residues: CSARGGQGAASNQPQHF.